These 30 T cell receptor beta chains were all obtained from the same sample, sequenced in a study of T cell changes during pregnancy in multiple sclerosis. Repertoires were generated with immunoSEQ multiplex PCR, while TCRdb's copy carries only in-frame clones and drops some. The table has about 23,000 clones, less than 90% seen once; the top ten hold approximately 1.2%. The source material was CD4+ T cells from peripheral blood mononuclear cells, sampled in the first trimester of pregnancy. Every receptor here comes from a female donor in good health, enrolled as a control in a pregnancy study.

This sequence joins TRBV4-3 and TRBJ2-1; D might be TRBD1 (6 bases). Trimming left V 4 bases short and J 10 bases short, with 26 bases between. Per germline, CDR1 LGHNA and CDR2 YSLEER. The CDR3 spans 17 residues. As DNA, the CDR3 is TGCGCCAGCAGCCGCCGATTCGGGACAACCCAATTTAGGGAGCAGTTCTTC. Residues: CASSRRFGTTQFREQFF.

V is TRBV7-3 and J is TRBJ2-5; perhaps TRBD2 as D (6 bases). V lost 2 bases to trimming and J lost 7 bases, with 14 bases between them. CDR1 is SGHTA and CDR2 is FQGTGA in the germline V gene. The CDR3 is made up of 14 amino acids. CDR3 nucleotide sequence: TGTGCCAGCAGCTTACACGGGGCCGGGGGGACCCAGTACTTC. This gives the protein CASSLHGAGGTQYF.

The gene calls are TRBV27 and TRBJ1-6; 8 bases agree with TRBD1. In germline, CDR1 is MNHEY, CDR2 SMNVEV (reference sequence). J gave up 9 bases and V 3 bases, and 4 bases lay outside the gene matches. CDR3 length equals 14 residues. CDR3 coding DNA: TGTGCCAGCAGTTTCCAGGGGGCCGGTTCACCCCTCCACTTT. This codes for CASSFQGAGSPLHF.

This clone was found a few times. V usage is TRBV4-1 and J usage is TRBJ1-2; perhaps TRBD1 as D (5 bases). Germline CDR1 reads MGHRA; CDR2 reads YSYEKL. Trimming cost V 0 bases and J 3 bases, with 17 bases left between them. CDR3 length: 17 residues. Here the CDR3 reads CASSQDERWGGDYGYTF. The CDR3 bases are TGCGCCAGCAGCCAAGACGAAAGGTGGGGGGGGGACTATGGCTACACCTTC.

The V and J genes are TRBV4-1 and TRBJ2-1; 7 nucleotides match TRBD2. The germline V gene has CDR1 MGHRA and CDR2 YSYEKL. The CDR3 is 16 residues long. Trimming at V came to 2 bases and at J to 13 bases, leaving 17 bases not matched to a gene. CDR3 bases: TGCGCCAGCAGCCAAATAGCGGGCCAGGAGAGGAATGTACAGTTCTTC. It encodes CASSQIAGQERNVQFF.

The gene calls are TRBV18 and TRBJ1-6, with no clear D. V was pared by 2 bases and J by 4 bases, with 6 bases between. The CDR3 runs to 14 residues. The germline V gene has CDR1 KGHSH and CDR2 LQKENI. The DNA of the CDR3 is TGTGCCAGCTCACCAGGCCAGTATAATTCACCCCTCCACTTT. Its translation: CASSPGQYNSPLHF.

The CDR3 coding sequence is TGTGCCAGCAGCCCCGGGACACTTACCTACAATGAGCAGTTCTTC. Translating it yields CASSPGTLTYNEQFF. The chain recombines TRBV28 with TRBJ2-1; possibly TRBD1 for D (6 bases). Looked up from germline, CDR1 is MDHEN and CDR2 is SYDVKM. V shed 6 bases and J shed 2 bases, with 14 bases lying between them. CDR3 size: 15 residues.

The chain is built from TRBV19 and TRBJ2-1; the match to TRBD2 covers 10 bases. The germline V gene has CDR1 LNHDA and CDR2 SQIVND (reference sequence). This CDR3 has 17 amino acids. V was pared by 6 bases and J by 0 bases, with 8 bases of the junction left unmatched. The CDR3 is CASSPTSGFSSYNEQFF. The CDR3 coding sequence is TGTGCCAGTAGCCCGACTAGCGGGTTTAGCTCCTACAATGAGCAGTTCTTC.

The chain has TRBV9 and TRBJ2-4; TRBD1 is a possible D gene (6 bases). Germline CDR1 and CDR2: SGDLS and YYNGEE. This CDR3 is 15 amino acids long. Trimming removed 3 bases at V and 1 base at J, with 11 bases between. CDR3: CASSDSGVAKNIQYF. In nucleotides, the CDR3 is TGTGCCAGCAGCGATTCAGGGGTGGCCAAAAACATTCAGTACTTC.

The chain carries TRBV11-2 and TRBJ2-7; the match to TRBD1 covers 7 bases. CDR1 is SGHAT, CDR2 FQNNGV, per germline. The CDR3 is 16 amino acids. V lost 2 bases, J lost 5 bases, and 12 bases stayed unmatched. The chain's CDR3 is CASSLSLQGVQNEQYF. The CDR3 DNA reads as TGTGCCAGCAGCTTATCACTGCAGGGGGTTCAGAACGAGCAGTACTTC.

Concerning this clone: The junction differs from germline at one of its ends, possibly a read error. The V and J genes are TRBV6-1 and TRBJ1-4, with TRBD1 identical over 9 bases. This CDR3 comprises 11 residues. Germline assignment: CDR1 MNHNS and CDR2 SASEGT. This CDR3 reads CASSDTGGLVF. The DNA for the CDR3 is TGTGCCAGCAGCGATACAGGGGGCTTGGTTTTT.

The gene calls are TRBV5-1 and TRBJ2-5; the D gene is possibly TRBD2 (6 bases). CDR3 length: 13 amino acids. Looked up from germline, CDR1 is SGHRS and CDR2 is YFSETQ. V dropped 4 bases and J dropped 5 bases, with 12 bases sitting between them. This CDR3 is CASSAGPGETQYF. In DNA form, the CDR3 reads TGCGCCAGCAGCGCGGGGCCCGGGGAGACCCAGTACTTC.

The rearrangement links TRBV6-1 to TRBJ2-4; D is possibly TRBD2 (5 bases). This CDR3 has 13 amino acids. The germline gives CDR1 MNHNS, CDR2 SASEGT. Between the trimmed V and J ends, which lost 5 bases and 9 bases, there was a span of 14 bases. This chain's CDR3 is CASSRERRTIQYF. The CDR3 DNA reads TGTGCCAGCAGTCGCGAGCGGAGGACCATTCAGTACTTC.

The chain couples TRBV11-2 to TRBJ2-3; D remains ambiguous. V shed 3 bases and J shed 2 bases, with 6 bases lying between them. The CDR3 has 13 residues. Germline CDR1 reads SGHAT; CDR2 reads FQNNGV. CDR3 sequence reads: CASSFGYTDTQYF. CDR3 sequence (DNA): TGTGCCAGCAGCTTCGGGTACACAGATACGCAGTATTTT.

The CDR3 loop reads CASSSLPQGATDTQYF. The CDR3 DNA sequence: TGCGCCAGCAGCTCACTGCCTCAGGGGGCCACAGATACGCAGTATTTT. The chain joins TRBV5-1 to TRBJ2-3, with 8 positions matching TRBD1. The germline gives CDR1 SGHRS, CDR2 YFSETQ. V lost 3 bases and J lost 2; bases outside the gene matches: 8. CDR3 length: 16 amino acids.

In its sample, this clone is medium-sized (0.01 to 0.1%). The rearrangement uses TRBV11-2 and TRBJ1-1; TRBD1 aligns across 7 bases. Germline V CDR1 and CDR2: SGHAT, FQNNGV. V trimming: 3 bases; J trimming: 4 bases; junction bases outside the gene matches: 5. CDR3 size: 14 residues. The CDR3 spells CASSLTGPVTEAFF. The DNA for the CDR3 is TGTGCCAGCAGCTTGACAGGGCCAGTCACTGAAGCTTTCTTT.

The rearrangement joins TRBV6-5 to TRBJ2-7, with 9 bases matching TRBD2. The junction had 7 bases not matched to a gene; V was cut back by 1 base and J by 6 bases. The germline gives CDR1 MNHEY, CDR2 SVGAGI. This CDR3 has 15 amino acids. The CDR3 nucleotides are TGTGCCAGCAGTTACTTTGGCGGGAGGGGGGTCGAGCAGTACTTC. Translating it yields CASSYFGGRGVEQYF.

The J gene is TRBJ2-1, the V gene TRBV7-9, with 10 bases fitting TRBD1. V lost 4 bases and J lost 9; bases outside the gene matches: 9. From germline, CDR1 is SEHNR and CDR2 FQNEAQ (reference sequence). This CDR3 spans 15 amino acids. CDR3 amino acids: CASSSRQGAVSEQFF. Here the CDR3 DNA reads TGTGCCAGCAGCTCCCGACAGGGGGCGGTCAGTGAGCAGTTCTTC.

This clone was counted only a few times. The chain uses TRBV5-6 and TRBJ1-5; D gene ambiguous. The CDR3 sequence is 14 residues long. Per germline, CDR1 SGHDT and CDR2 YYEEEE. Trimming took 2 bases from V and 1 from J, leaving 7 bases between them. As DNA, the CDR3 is TGTGCCAGCAGCTTCGGCGGAAGCAATCAGCCCCAGCATTTT. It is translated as CASSFGGSNQPQHF.

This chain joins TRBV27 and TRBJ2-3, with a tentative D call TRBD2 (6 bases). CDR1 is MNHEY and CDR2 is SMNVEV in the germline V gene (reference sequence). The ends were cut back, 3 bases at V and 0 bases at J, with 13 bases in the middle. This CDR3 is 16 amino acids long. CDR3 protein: CASSFKGTVSTDTQYF. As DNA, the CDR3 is TGTGCCAGCAGTTTTAAGGGGACTGTTAGCACAGATACGCAGTATTTT.

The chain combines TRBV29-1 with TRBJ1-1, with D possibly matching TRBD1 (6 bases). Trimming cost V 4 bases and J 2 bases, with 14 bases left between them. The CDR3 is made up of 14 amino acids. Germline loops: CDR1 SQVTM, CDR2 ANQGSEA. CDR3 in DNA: TGCAGCGTTGTAGGGGGAGTTGAAAACACTGAAGCTTTCTTT. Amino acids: CSVVGGVENTEAFF. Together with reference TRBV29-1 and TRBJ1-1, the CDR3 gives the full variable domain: SAVISQKPSRDICQRGTSLTIQCQVDSQVTMMFWYRQQPGQSLTLIATANQGSEATYESGFVIDKFPISRPNLTFSTLTVSNMSPEDSSIYLCSVVGGVENTEAFFGQGTRLTVV.

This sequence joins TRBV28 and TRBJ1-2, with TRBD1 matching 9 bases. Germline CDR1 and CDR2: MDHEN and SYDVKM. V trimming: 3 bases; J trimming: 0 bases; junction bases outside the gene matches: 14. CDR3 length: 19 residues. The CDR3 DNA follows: TGTGCCAGCAGTTTGGCCACCGGGACAGGGAGCCTTTCTAACTATGGCTACACCTTC. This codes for CASSLATGTGSLSNYGYTF.

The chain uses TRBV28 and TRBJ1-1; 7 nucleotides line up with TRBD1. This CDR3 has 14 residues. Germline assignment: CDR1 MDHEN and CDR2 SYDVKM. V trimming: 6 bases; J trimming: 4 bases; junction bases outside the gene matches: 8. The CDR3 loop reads CASRPTGRGTEAFF. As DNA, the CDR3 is TGTGCCAGCAGGCCGACAGGGCGGGGCACTGAAGCTTTCTTT. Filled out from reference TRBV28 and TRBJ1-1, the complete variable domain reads DVKVTQSSRYLVKRTGEKVFLECVQDMDHENMFWYRQDPGLGLRLIYFSYDVKMKEKGDIPEGYSVSREKKERFSLILESASTNQTSMYLCASRPTGRGTEAFFGQGTRLTVV.

The CDR3 sequence is CASSPEGGRGTDTQYF. In nucleotides, the CDR3 is TGTGCCAGCAGCCCAGAGGGCGGGAGGGGCACAGATACGCAGTATTTT. This chain joins TRBV4-2 and TRBJ2-3; 9 bases align to TRBD2. V lost 4 bases and J lost 1; bases outside the gene matches: 6. Germline CDR1 and CDR2: LGHNA and YNFKEQ. The CDR3 loop spans 16 amino acids.

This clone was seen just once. The CDR3 nucleotides read TGTGCCAGCAGTTTAACACTAGCGCAAGATACGCAGTATTTT. This sequence encodes CASSLTLAQDTQYF. The chain employs TRBV28 and TRBJ2-3; 7 nucleotides line up with TRBD2. The length of the CDR3 is 14 residues. V gave up 2 bases and J gave up 5 bases; unmatched junction bases: 4. Germline loops: CDR1 MDHEN, CDR2 SYDVKM.

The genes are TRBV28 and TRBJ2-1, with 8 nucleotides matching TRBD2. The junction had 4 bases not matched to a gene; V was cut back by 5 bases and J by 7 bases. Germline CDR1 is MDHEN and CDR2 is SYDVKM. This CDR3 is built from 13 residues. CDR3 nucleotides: TGTGCCAGCAGTCCCCGACTAGCGAATGAGCAGTTCTTC. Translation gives CASSPRLANEQFF.

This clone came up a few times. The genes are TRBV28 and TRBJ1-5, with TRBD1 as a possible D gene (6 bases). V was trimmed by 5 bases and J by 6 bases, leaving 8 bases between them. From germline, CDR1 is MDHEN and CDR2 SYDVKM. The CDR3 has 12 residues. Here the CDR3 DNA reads TGTGCCAGCAGTACAGGGAGTCAGCCCCAGCATTTT. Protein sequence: CASSTGSQPQHF.

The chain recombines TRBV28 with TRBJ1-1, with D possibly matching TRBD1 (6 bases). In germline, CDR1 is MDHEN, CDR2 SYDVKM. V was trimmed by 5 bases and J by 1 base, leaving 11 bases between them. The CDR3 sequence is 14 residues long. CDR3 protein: CASSRQAANTEAFF. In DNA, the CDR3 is TGTGCCAGCAGTCGACAGGCGGCGAACACTGAAGCTTTCTTT.

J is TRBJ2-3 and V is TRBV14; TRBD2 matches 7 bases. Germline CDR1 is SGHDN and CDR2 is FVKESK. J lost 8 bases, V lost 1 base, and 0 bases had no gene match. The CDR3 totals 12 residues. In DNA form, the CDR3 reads TGTGCCAGCAGCCAAGGGGAGGGTACGCAGTATTTT. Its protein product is CASSQGEGTQYF. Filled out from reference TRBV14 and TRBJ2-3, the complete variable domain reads EAGVTQFPSHSVIEKGQTVTLRCDPISGHDNLYWYRRVMGKEIKFLLHFVKESKQDESGMPNNRFLAERTGGTYSTLKVQPAELEDSGVYFCASSQGEGTQYFGPGTRLTVL.

CDR3 in amino acids: CASGLQAEQYF. The CDR3 region has the DNA TGTGCCAGCGGTCTTCAGGCCGAGCAGTACTTC. The rearrangement links TRBV7-9 to TRBJ2-7, with D unresolved. Germline assignment: CDR1 SEHNR and CDR2 FQNEAQ (reference sequence). V dropped 8 bases and J dropped 6 bases, with 11 bases sitting between them. The length of the CDR3 is 11 residues. The entire variable domain, with the rest obtained from reference TRBV7-9 and TRBJ2-7, is as follows: DTGVSQNPRHKITKRGQNVTFRCDPISEHNRLYWYRQTLGQGPEFLTYFQNEAQLEKSRLLSDRFSAERPKGSFSTLEIQRTEQGDSAMYLCASGLQAEQYFGPGTRLTVT.